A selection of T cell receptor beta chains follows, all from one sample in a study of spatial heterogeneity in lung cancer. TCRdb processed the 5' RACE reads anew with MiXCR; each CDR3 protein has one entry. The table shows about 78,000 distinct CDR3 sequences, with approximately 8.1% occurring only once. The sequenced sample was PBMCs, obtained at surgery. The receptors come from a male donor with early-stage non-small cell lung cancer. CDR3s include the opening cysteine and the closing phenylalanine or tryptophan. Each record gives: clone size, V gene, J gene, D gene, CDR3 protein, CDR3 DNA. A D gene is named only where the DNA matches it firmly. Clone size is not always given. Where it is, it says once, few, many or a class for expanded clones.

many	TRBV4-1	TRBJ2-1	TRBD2	CASSQASGSYNEQFF	TGCGCCAGCAGCCAAGCCAGCGGGAGTTACAATGAGCAGTTCTTC
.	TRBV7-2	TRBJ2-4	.	CASSLWGQGKNIQYF	TGTGCCAGCAGCTTATGGGGGCAGGGCAAAAACATTCAGTACTTC
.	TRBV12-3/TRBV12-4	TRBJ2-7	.	CASSLASAGASYEQYF	TGTGCCAGCAGTCTCGCCTCGGCGGGCGCTTCCTACGAGCAGTACTTC
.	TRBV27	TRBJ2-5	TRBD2	CASSLGALAGVETQYF	TGTGCCAGCAGTCTAGGCGCCCTAGCGGGAGTAGAGACCCAGTACTTC
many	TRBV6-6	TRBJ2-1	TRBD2	CASSQGLAGGPRNEQFF	TGTGCCAGCAGTCAAGGCCTAGCGGGAGGGCCTCGAAATGAGCAGTTCTTC
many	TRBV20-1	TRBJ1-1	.	CSAAATIATEAFF	TGCAGTGCCGCGGCTACCATCGCGACTGAAGCTTTCTTT
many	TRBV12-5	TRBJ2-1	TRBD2	CASGSIPLAGEGNEQFF	TGTGCTAGTGGTTCCATTCCCCTAGCGGGAGAGGGGAATGAGCAGTTCTTC
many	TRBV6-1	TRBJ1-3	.	CASDSSGNTIYF	TGTGCCAGCGACAGCTCTGGAAACACCATATATTTT
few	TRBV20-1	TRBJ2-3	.	CSAKGNSTDTQYF	TGCAGTGCTAAGGGCAATAGCACAGATACGCAGTATTTT
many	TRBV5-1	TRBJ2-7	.	CASSFSQTLSYEQYF	TGCGCCAGCAGCTTTTCCCAGACCCTCTCCTACGAGCAGTACTTC
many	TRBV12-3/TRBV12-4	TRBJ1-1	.	CASSFGTEDEAFF	TGTGCCAGCAGTTTTGGGACGGAGGATGAAGCTTTCTTT
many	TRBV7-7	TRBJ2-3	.	CASSFRDSDTQYF	TGTGCTAGCAGCTTCCGAGATTCAGATACGCAGTATTTT
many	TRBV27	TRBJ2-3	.	CASRLTMDPILDTQYF	TGTGCCAGCAGACTTACGATGGACCCAATTTTAGATACGCAGTATTTT
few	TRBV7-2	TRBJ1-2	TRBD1	CASSDFVTGGVYGYTF	TGTGCCAGCAGCGATTTTGTGACAGGGGGAGTCTATGGCTACACCTTC
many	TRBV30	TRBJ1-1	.	CAWTGRTMNTEAFF	TGTGCCTGGACCGGTAGGACAATGAACACTGAAGCTTTCTTT
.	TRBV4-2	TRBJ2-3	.	CASSQDWASYSTDTQYF	TGTGCCAGCAGCCAAGATTGGGCTAGCTATAGCACAGATACGCAGTATTTT
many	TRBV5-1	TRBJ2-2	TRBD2	CASSLGLAEGELFF	TGCGCCAGCAGCTTGGGACTAGCGGAGGGGGAGCTGTTTTTT
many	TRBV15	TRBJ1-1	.	CATSSDRSTEAFF	TGTGCCACCAGCAGCGACAGGTCCACTGAAGCTTTCTTT